This T cell receptor (beta chain) derives from a study of shared clonotypes between healthy human individuals. Study-wide findings and caveats: The generation probabilities recorded for non-shared clonotypes fell below those of clonotypes shared by all four donors. The low donor count limited represented genetic and exposure-history diversity.

The germline V gene has CDR1 SGHTA and CDR2 FQGTGA. V lost 8 bases, J lost 5 bases, and 13 bases lay in between. The CDR3 runs 13 residues. To note about this clone: Its antigen is unidentified.

Only in-frame clones appear in the TCRdb table, and some are missing; sequencing was by immunoSEQ multiplex PCR. This table has approximately 700,000 clones, about three quarters appearing once. The receptor comes from a woman aged 25-40 years in good health. Sequenced sample: memory CD4+ T cells sorted from blood. Sample subset: CD45RA-negative fraction. The V and J genes are TRBV7-3 and TRBJ2-1; perhaps TRBD2 as D (5 bases). The CDR3 nucleotides are TGTGCCAGCTTCGAGGGCCCCCACAATGAGCAGTTCTTC. Protein: CASFEGPHNEQFF.